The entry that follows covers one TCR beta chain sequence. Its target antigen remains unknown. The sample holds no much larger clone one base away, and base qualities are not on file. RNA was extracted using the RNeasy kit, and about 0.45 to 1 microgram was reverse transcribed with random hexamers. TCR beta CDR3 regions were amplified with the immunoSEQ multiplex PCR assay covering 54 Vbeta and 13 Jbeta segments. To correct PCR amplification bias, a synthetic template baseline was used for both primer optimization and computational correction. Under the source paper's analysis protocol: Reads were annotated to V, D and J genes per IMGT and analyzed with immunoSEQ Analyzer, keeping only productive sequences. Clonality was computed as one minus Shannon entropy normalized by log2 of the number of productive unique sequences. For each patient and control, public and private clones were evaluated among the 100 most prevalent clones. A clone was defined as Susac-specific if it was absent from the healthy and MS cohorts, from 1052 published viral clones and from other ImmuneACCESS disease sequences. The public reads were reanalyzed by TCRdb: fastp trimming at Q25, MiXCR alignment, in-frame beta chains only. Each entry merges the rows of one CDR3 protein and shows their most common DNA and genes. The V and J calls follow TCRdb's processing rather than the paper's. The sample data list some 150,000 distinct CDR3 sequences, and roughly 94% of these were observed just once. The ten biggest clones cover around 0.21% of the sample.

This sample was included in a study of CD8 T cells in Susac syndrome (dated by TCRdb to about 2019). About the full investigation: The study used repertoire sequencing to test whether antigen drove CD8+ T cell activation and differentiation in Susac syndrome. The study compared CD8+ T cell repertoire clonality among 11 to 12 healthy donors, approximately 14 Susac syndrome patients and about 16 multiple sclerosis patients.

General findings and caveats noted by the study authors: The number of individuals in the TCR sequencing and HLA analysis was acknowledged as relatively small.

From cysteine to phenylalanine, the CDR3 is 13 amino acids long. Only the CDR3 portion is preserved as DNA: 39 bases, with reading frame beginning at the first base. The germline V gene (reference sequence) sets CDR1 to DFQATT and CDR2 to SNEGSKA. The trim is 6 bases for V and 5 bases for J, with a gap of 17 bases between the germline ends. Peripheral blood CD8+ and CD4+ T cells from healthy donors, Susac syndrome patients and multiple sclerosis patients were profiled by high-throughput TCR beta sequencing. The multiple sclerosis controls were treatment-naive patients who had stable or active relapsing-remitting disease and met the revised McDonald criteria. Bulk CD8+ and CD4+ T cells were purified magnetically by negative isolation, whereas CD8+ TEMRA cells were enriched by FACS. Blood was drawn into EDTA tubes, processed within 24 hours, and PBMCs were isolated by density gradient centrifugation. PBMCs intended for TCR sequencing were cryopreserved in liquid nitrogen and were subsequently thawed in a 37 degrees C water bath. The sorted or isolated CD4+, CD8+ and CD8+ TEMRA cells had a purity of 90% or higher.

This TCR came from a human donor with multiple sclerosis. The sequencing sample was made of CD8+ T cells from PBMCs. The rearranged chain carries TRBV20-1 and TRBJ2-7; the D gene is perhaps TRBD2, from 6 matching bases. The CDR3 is CSAEGLRHDEQYF. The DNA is TGCAGTGCAGAGGGACTGCGCCATGACGAGCAGTACTTC.